Each of the 9 T cell receptor beta chains below was sequenced from the same sample in a study of blood T cell repertoires in COVID-19. Repertoires were generated with immunoSEQ multiplex PCR, while TCRdb's copy carries only in-frame clones and drops some. The sample records some 330,000 clones, around 89% being singletons. Source material: peripheral blood. The receptor source for this set is a woman aged 45 to 65 with active or convalescent COVID-19.

V usage is TRBV5-1 and J usage is TRBJ2-2, with TRBD1 matching over 9 bases. With V trimmed by 1 base and J by 2 bases, 9 bases remained unmatched. The germline CDR1 and CDR2 sequences are SGHRS and YFSETQ. The CDR3 sequence is 18 residues long. Here the CDR3 reads CASSLRGQGLINTGELFF. CDR3 DNA: TGCGCCAGCAGCTTGCGGGGACAGGGCTTGATAAACACCGGGGAGCTGTTTTTT. Full variable domain (remainder filled in from reference TRBV5-1 and TRBJ2-2): KAGVTQTPRYLIKTRGQQVTLSCSPISGHRSVSWYQQTPGQGLQFLFEYFSETQRNKGNFPGRFSGRQFSNSRSEMNVSTLELGDSALYLCASSLRGQGLINTGELFFGEGSRLTVL.

The chain recombines TRBV10-3 with TRBJ2-1, with D unclear. CDR1 and CDR2 from the germline V gene are ENHRY and SYGVKD. Trimming took 0 bases from V and 3 from J, leaving 9 bases between them. The CDR3 runs 15 residues. The CDR3 region is CAISESRSGYNEQFF. DNA of the CDR3: TGTGCCATCAGTGAGTCGAGGTCTGGCTACAATGAGCAGTTCTTC.

The J gene is TRBJ2-7, the V gene TRBV6-6; TRBD2 matches 9 bases. Germline loops: CDR1 MNHNY, CDR2 SVGAGI (reference sequence). The V gene end was trimmed by 5 bases and the J gene end by 6 bases; junction bases not matched to a gene: 11. The CDR3 totals 15 residues. The CDR3 region has the DNA TGTGCCAGCAGTCGAGCCCAAGCGGGAGGCGGCGAGCAGTACTTC. It encodes CASSRAQAGGGEQYF.

Of note for this clone: The sample has other DNA sequences that encode this CDR3 too. The rearrangement links TRBV10-3 to TRBJ1-1, with 7 nucleotides matching TRBD1. Germline V gene lookup returns CDR1 ENHRY and CDR2 SYGVKD. The V and J ends lost 6 bases and 3 bases, in that order; junction bases with no gene match: 1. This CDR3 has 12 residues. The chain's CDR3 is CAISDRDTEAFF. CDR3 DNA: TGTGCCATCAGCGACAGGGACACTGAAGCTTTCTTT.

This clone has just one count. The chain combines TRBV18 with TRBJ2-7, with D possibly TRBD1 on 6 matching bases. V was trimmed by 3 bases and J by 3 bases, leaving 15 bases between them. The CDR3 spans 15 residues. Germline CDR1 is KGHSH and CDR2 is LQKENI. Here the CDR3 DNA reads TGTGCCAGCTCACCGCGCACCCCACAGGGCTACGAGCAGTACTTC. As protein: CASSPRTPQGYEQYF.

The genes are TRBV24-1 and TRBJ2-7; 7 nucleotides line up with TRBD1. This CDR3 is built from 18 residues. Germline CDR1 is KGHDR and CDR2 is SFDVKD. The ends lost 3 bases at V and 3 bases at J; junction bases unmatched: 16. CDR3 coding DNA: TGTGCCACCAGTGATATGACAGGGATACGGCGAACCTACTACGAGCAGTACTTC. It codes for CATSDMTGIRRTYYEQYF.

The rearrangement uses TRBV29-1 and TRBJ1-1; 8 bases are a match to TRBD1. This CDR3 is built from 14 residues. The germline V gene encodes CDR1 SQVTM and CDR2 ANQGSEA. V dropped 7 bases and J dropped 3; count of bases not matched to a gene: 10. The CDR3 DNA reads as TGCAGCGACCCTTTGACAGGGGAGTACACTGAAGCTTTCTTT. It translates to CSDPLTGEYTEAFF.

The chain has TRBV6-5 and TRBJ1-3, with D possibly being TRBD1 (5 bases). The germline V gene has CDR1 MNHEY and CDR2 SVGAGI. V gave up 7 bases and J gave up 0 bases, with 13 bases separating them. CDR3 size: 15 residues. CDR3 amino acids: CASTQGAYSGNTIYF. CDR3 nucleotide sequence: TGTGCCAGCACCCAAGGGGCCTACTCTGGAAACACCATATATTTT.

V is TRBV5-8 and J is TRBJ2-7; 9 bases map to TRBD1. V shed 0 bases and J 3 bases; nucleotides not matched to a gene: 1. Germline CDR1 is SGHTS and CDR2 is YDEGEE. The CDR3 is 14 amino acids. CDR3 DNA: TGTGCCAGCAGCTTGGTGGGACAGGGCTACGAGCAGTACTTC. Protein sequence: CASSLVGQGYEQYF.